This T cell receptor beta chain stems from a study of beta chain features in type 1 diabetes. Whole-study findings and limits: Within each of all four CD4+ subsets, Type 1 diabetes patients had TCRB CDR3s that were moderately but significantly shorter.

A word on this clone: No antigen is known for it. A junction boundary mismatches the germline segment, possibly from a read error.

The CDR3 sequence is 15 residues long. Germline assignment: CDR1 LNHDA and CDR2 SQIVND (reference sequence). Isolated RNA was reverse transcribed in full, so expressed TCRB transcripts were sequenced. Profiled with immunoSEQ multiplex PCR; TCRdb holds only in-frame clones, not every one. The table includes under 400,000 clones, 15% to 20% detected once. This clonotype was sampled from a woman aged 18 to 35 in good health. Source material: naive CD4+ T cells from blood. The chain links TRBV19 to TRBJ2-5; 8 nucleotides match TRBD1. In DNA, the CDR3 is TGTGCCAGTAGACCCTGGACAGGGCCGCCAGAGGCCCAGTACTTC. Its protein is CASRPWTGPPEAQYF.